The next 2 T cell receptor beta chains were all read from a single sample in a study of spatial heterogeneity in lung cancer. TCRdb reprocessed the 5' RACE reads via MiXCR and lists one record per CDR3 protein. The sample holds roughly 2,700 distinct CDR3 sequences; roughly 18% are singletons and the top ten take about 16%. Time point: sample taken at primary tumor resection. This material consisted of normal lung tissue next to the tumor, taken at surgery. These receptors all come from a male donor with early-stage non-small cell lung cancer.

Within the sample, this clonotype is medium-sized (0.01 to 0.1%). J is TRBJ1-4 and V is TRBV14; no definite D call. This CDR3 has 14 amino acids. The V gene's germline CDR1 is SGHDN and CDR2 FVKESK. The V and J ends lost 1 base and 9 bases respectively, with 12 bases between them. The chain's CDR3 is CASSQALGGKKLFF. The CDR3 DNA sequence: TGTGCCAGCAGCCAAGCTCTAGGAGGAAAAAAACTGTTTTTT.

By sample share, this clonotype is medium-sized. The chain combines TRBV11-2 with TRBJ2-1; D unclear. Per germline, CDR1 SGHAT and CDR2 FQNNGV. The V end was cut by 4 bases, the J end by 3 bases, with 16 bases between. The CDR3 is made up of 16 amino acids. The CDR3 region has the DNA TGTGCCAGCAGCTCCAGCTCCAGTCCCTTCTACAATGAGCAGTTCTTC. Its translation: CASSSSSSPFYNEQFF.